The 27 T cell receptor beta chains presented below share a single source sample, sequenced in a study of blood T cells in healthy people across ages. Combining a sample-barcoded 5' primer with a J-beta primer mix, a second PCR ran for about 7 to 12 cycles. From the 5' RACE reads, TCRdb called clonotypes with MiXCR, one entry per CDR3 protein. The profile covers 1.5 million to 2 million distinct CDR3 sequences, with around half appearing a single time and around 2.1% taken by the ten largest. Sequencing input: blood. The receptor source for this set is a woman aged 40 to 50 in good health.

This clonotype was recorded once. The V and J genes are TRBV7-9 and TRBJ2-3, with 7 bases identical to TRBD2. Germline loops: CDR1 SEHNR, CDR2 FQNEAQ (reference sequence). J lost 6 bases, V lost 8 bases, and 2 bases had no gene match. The CDR3 is 11 residues long. CDR3 bases: TGTGCCAGCGGGGGGGATGATACGCAGTATTTT. The encoded protein is CASGGDDTQYF.

This clonotype was counted only a few times. The V and J genes are TRBV6-4 and TRBJ1-2, with TRBD1 matching 8 bases. The CDR3 covers 15 residues. The trim removed 2 bases at V and 5 bases at J, leaving 7 bases unmatched. CDR1 is MRHNA and CDR2 is SNTAGT in the germline V gene. Here the CDR3 DNA reads TGTGCCAGCAGTGACGGTTTCAGGGGGCCATATGGCTACACCTTC. This encodes CASSDGFRGPYGYTF.

This clonotype has only a few counts. J is TRBJ2-5 and V is TRBV29-1; 7 bases match TRBD1. Trimming at V came to 7 bases and at J to 4 bases, leaving 12 bases not matched to a gene. Germline CDR1 SQVTM, CDR2 ANQGSEA. This CDR3 is built from 14 residues. CDR3: CSAQTGKRRETQYF. The CDR3 nucleotides read TGCAGCGCTCAGACAGGGAAAAGGAGAGAGACCCAGTACTTC.

This clonotype came up once. The chain joins TRBV7-9 to TRBJ2-5; the D is unclear. The V end was cut by 2 bases, the J end by 11 bases, with 18 bases between. CDR3 length: 14 amino acids. The germline V gene encodes CDR1 SEHNR and CDR2 FQNEAQ (reference sequence). For the CDR3, the DNA is TGTGCCAGCAGCTTACTCCGAGAAAACAATGAGCAGTACTTC. Protein product: CASSLLRENNEQYF.

For this clonotype: A read error may explain this, as a much larger clone is one base away. The chain links TRBV12-3 or TRBV12-4 to TRBJ2-4, with D maybe TRBD2 (6 bases). The CDR3 contains 12 residues. The CDR3, as DNA: TGTGTCAGCACCTTAGAGGTGGGGGGACGGTACTTC. It translates to CVSTLEVGGRYF.

This clonotype was observed once. V is TRBV9 and J is TRBJ1-3; no clear D gene. V dropped 4 bases and J dropped 1 base, with 9 bases sitting between them. CDR3 length: 14 residues. Per germline, CDR1 SGDLS and CDR2 YYNGEE. The CDR3 sequence: CASSYTESGNTIYF. The CDR3 DNA is TGTGCCAGCAGCTACACGGAGTCTGGAAACACCATATATTTT. Based on the CDR3 plus reference TRBV9 and TRBJ1-3, the full variable domain is DSGVTQTPKHLITATGQRVTLRCSPRSGDLSVYWYQQSLDQGLQFLIQYYNGEERAKGNILERFSAQQFPDLHSELNLSSLELGDSALYFCASSYTESGNTIYFGEGSWLTVV.

V is TRBV12-5 and J is TRBJ2-1, with D unresolved. This CDR3 region has 11 residues. V was shortened by 0 bases and J by 9 bases, with 3 bases between the two germline ends. Germline V lookup: CDR1 LGHNT, CDR2 FRNRAP. CDR3 residues: CASGLVGEQFF. CDR3 bases: TGTGCTAGTGGTTTGGTCGGTGAGCAGTTCTTC.

This clonotype was detected a few times. This chain uses TRBV29-1 with TRBJ2-3, with 8 bases matching TRBD1. From germline, CDR1 is SQVTM and CDR2 ANQGSEA. J was trimmed by 0 bases and V by 5 bases; bases with no gene match: 13. The CDR3 runs to 17 residues. The CDR3 DNA reads TGCAGCGTTCCAAAGCTTTCGGGGGACAGGAGCACAGATACGCAGTATTTT. It is translated as CSVPKLSGDRSTDTQYF.

Turning to this clonotype: A much bigger clone sits one base away, suggesting this may be a read error. The rearrangement joins TRBV9 to TRBJ2-3; D is uncertain. The germline V gene encodes CDR1 SGDLS and CDR2 YYNGEE. The CDR3 is made up of 13 amino acids. DNA of the CDR3: TGTGCCGGCAGCCACCCGAACACAGATACGCAGTATTTT. Translating it yields CAGSHPNTDTQYF.

The chain uses TRBV7-3 and TRBJ2-3; 9 bases line up with TRBD1. The CDR3 spans 11 residues. Germline V gene sequence: CDR1 SGHTA, CDR2 FQGTGA. V was pared by 5 bases and J by 14 bases, with 5 bases of the junction left unmatched. Written as DNA, the CDR3 is TGTGCCAGCAGCACCGGACAGGGGACGTATTTT. Its translation is CASSTGQGTYF.

The V and J genes are TRBV28 and TRBJ1-1; no reliable D call. V shed 7 bases and J shed 2 bases, with 11 bases lying between them. Germline-derived CDR1 and CDR2 are MDHEN and SYDVKM. This CDR3 is built from 13 residues. CDR3 sequence: CASTSNSNTEAFF. CDR3 in DNA: TGTGCCAGCACCTCAAACAGCAACACTGAAGCTTTCTTT. Supplemented by reference TRBV28 and TRBJ1-1, the full variable domain reads DVKVTQSSRYLVKRTGEKVFLECVQDMDHENMFWYRQDPGLGLRLIYFSYDVKMKEKGDIPEGYSVSREKKERFSLILESASTNQTSMYLCASTSNSNTEAFFGQGTRLTVV.

In its sample, this clonotype was seen a few times. V and J are TRBV20-1 and TRBJ1-2; D may be TRBD1 (6 bases). The CDR3 extends over 16 amino acids. The germline gives CDR1 DFQATT, CDR2 SNEGSKA (reference sequence). V was shortened by 0 bases and J by 1 base, with 15 bases between the two germline ends. The CDR3 bases are TGCAGTGCTAGAGAGGGGGGCCGGATTGTTAACTATGGCTACACCTTC. Its protein product is CSAREGGRIVNYGYTF.

The chain uses TRBV11-2 and TRBJ1-4; 7 bases are shared with TRBD1. V shed 6 bases, J shed 8 bases, and the junction held 12 bases outside the gene matches. The CDR3 spans 15 residues. Germline CDR1 reads SGHAT; CDR2 reads FQNNGV. The CDR3 region is CASRPLRGAGEKLFF. CDR3 coding DNA: TGTGCCAGCAGACCCCTCAGGGGGGCTGGAGAAAAACTGTTTTTT.

The chain couples TRBV7-9 to TRBJ2-5, with 7 bases fitting TRBD1. The ends lost 5 bases at V and 5 bases at J; junction bases unmatched: 8. Germline CDR1 is SEHNR and CDR2 is FQNEAQ (reference sequence). The CDR3 length is 14 residues. Here the CDR3 reads CASSERQGRETQYF. The CDR3 nucleotides are TGTGCCAGCAGCGAGAGACAGGGCCGGGAGACCCAGTACTTC.

This clonotype was observed a few times. This sequence joins TRBV12-3 or TRBV12-4 and TRBJ1-5; 7 bases align to TRBD1. V trimming: 5 bases; J trimming: 4 bases; junction bases outside the gene matches: 5. The CDR3 contains 14 residues. CDR3 sequence: CASSPQGRNQPQHF. Here the CDR3 DNA reads TGTGCCAGCAGTCCACAGGGGAGGAATCAGCCCCAGCATTTT.

V gene TRBV7-9 combines with J gene TRBJ2-1; D possibly corresponds to TRBD2 (6 bases). The CDR3 sequence is 14 residues long. Germline loops: CDR1 SEHNR, CDR2 FQNEAQ (reference sequence). The ends were cut back, 7 bases at V and 5 bases at J, with 15 bases in the middle. The CDR3 nucleotides are TGTGCCAGCAACGCGGGACTGGAGGACAATGAGCAGTTCTTC. Translated, it gives CASNAGLEDNEQFF.

This clonotype was seen more than once but under ten times. CDR3 nucleotides: TGCGCCAGCAGCCAGACGACAGCCTATAATTCACCCCTCCACTTT. The encoded protein is CASSQTTAYNSPLHF. J is TRBJ1-6 and V is TRBV4-3; possibly TRBD1 for D (5 bases). This CDR3 has 15 amino acids. Germline CDR1 LGHNA, CDR2 YSLEER. V was pared by 3 bases and J by 2 bases, with 8 bases between.

This clonotype was observed a few times. The chain combines TRBV6-5 with TRBJ2-1; TRBD2 matches at 9 bases. The CDR3 consists of 18 residues. CDR1 and CDR2 from the germline V gene are MNHEY and SVGAGI. The V segment lost 0 bases and the J segment 9 bases; nucleotides outside the gene matches: 15. The CDR3 loop reads CASSYSPVGGGASGEQFF. The DNA of the CDR3 is TGTGCCAGCAGTTACTCCCCCGTTGGCGGGGGGGCTTCGGGTGAGCAGTTCTTC.

The count of this clonotype is one. The chain uses TRBV28 and TRBJ2-7; D is possibly TRBD1 (6 bases). Germline CDR1 reads MDHEN; CDR2 reads SYDVKM. V lost 8 bases and J 2 bases, leaving 16 bases between the germline ends. The CDR3 consists of 14 residues. CDR3 in amino acids: CASFAAGATYEQYF. For the CDR3, the DNA is TGTGCCAGCTTCGCTGCAGGGGCAACCTACGAGCAGTACTTC.

This clonotype was seen a few times. V gene TRBV7-2 combines with J gene TRBJ2-1; 12 bases are a match to TRBD2. The CDR3 is 16 residues long. V lost 0 bases and J lost 7; bases outside the gene matches: 4. CDR1 is SGHTA, CDR2 FQGNSA, per germline. DNA for the CDR3: TGTGCCAGCAGCTTAGCGGCTAGCGGGGGGGCGAATGAGCAGTTCTTC. Translated, it gives CASSLAASGGANEQFF.

This clonotype occurred once. The chain carries TRBV27 and TRBJ2-7, with TRBD2 as a possible D gene (5 bases). This CDR3 is 15 amino acids long. Germline V gene data show CDR1 as MNHEY and CDR2 as SMNVEV (reference sequence). Trimming removed 5 bases at V and 0 bases at J, with 14 bases between. CDR3 nucleotide sequence: TGTGCCAGCAGTCCCAGAGGGTCCCCCTCCTACGAGCAGTACTTC. Its translation: CASSPRGSPSYEQYF.

This clonotype was counted once. The chain joins TRBV7-9 to TRBJ1-1; TRBD1 aligns across 7 bases. This CDR3 is built from 17 residues. The V segment lost 5 bases and the J segment 1 base; nucleotides outside the gene matches: 13. In germline, CDR1 is SEHNR, CDR2 FQNEAQ (reference sequence). CDR3 nucleotide sequence: TGTGCCAGCAGCATTAAAATCGGACAGGCCGAGAACACTGAAGCTTTCTTT. Amino acid sequence: CASSIKIGQAENTEAFF. Full variable domain (rest looked up from reference TRBV7-9 and TRBJ1-1): DTGVSQNPRHKITKRGQNVTFRCDPISEHNRLYWYRQTLGQGPEFLTYFQNEAQLEKSRLLSDRFSAERPKGSFSTLEIQRTEQGDSAMYLCASSIKIGQAENTEAFFGQGTRLTVV.

The V call is TRBV3-1, the J call TRBJ2-3; 9 bases align to TRBD1. J gave up 4 bases and V 2 bases, and 4 bases lay outside the gene matches. The CDR3 runs 15 residues. Looked up from germline, CDR1 is LGHDT and CDR2 is YNNKEL (reference sequence). The CDR3 sequence is CASSQPTGGSDTQYF. CDR3 nucleotide sequence: TGTGCCAGCAGCCAACCGACAGGGGGTTCAGATACGCAGTATTTT.

This clonotype has ten or more counts. The chain links TRBV4-3 to TRBJ1-6; D is possibly TRBD1 (6 bases). The germline V gene has CDR1 LGHNA and CDR2 YSLEER. V shed 4 bases and J shed 7 bases, with 11 bases lying between them. The CDR3 length is 14 residues. CDR3 in DNA: TGCGCCAGCAGCCGCGTAACAGGGAATTCACCCCTCCACTTT. Translating it yields CASSRVTGNSPLHF.

The genes are TRBV27 and TRBJ2-5, with D tentatively TRBD2 (7 bases). The germline V gene encodes CDR1 MNHEY and CDR2 SMNVEV (reference sequence). V was pared by 2 bases and J by 9 bases, with 22 bases between. The CDR3 covers 16 residues. The CDR3 DNA is TGTGCCAGCAGTTTAGTCGGGGAGGGGGGGAATCAAGCCCAGTACTTC. This translates into CASSLVGEGGNQAQYF.

In this sample, this clonotype turned up a few times. J is TRBJ2-7 and V is TRBV5-1; D remains unclear. Deletions cut 7 bases from V and 4 bases from J, with 15 bases between. The CDR3 runs to 13 residues. Germline V gives CDR1 SGHRS, CDR2 YFSETQ. In DNA, the CDR3 is TGCGCCAGCGCAGGATGGACCTCTTACGAGCAGTACTTC. This sequence encodes CASAGWTSYEQYF. The full variable domain, with the rest looked up from reference TRBV5-1 and TRBJ2-7, is KAGVTQTPRYLIKTRGQQVTLSCSPISGHRSVSWYQQTPGQGLQFLFEYFSETQRNKGNFPGRFSGRQFSNSRSEMNVSTLELGDSALYLCASAGWTSYEQYFGPGTRLTVT.

This clonotype was seen a handful of times. This chain joins TRBV19 and TRBJ1-6; D ambiguous. Per germline, CDR1 LNHDA and CDR2 SQIVND (reference sequence). Trimming cost V 6 bases and J 9 bases, with 15 bases left between them. This CDR3 comprises 14 residues. The CDR3, as DNA: TGTGCCAGTAGCCCGGGCGGCGGAGGTTCACCCCTCCACTTT. This codes for CASSPGGGGSPLHF.